These 19 T cell receptor beta chains came from one sample sequenced in a study of glioma-infiltrating T cells listed by TCRdb under 2016. The run used an Illumina MiSeq. The iRepertoire nested amplicon-rescue multiplex PCR (arm-PCR) platform was used to amplify TCR alpha and beta CDR3 regions from RNA. TCRdb redid the processing of the public reads, applying fastp at Q25 and MiXCR, and retained in-frame beta chains. Records with the same CDR3 protein are collapsed into one entry carrying the most frequent genes and DNA. The sample table shows approximately 400,000 distinct CDR3 sequences, and about two fifths are seen once. The ten largest clones add up to around 13% of the sample. Specimen: glioma tissue, nonneoplastic brain tissue, or PBMCs (not recorded which). These receptors originate from a human donor with low-grade glioma or glioblastoma, undergoing nonglioma brain surgery, or in good health (not recorded which).

A single count supports this clonotype. This clone may be a read error of a much larger clone one base away. The rearrangement joins TRBV6-2 or TRBV6-3 to TRBJ2-5, with TRBD2 as a possible D gene (5 bases). The germline V gene has CDR1 MNHEY and CDR2 SVGEGT. The CDR3 consists of 13 residues. CDR3 DNA: TGTGCCAGCAGACCCGCCGGGGAAGAGACCAAGTACTTC. As protein: CASRPAGEETKYF.

The rearrangement links TRBV4-1 to TRBJ2-6; D unclear. V lost 2 bases and J lost 1, with 9 bases in between. Germline CDR1 MGHRA, CDR2 YSYEKL. The CDR3 length is 16 residues. CDR3 in amino acids: CASSQKSGSGANVLTF. Written as DNA, the CDR3 is TGCGCCAGCAGCCAAAAAAGTGGGTCTGGGGCCAACGTCCTGACTTTC.

This clonotype has a count of ten or more. CDR3 nucleotide sequence: TGCAGTTCCTCTGGGGGGCCGAACACTGAAGCTTTCTTT. It is translated as CSSSGGPNTEAFF. V and J are TRBV20-1 and TRBJ1-1; D might be TRBD1 (6 bases). The CDR3 runs 13 residues. CDR1 and CDR2 from the germline V gene are DFQATT and SNEGSKA (reference sequence). Trimming removed 8 bases at V and 1 base at J, with 14 bases between.

This chain connects TRBV11-1 to TRBJ2-1; no firm D call. Germline lookup yields CDR1 SGHAT and CDR2 FQDESV (reference sequence). Trimming pared 0 bases from V and 0 bases from J, leaving 6 bases between. This CDR3 is built from 15 residues. The CDR3 protein is CASSLASPSYNEQFF. Here the CDR3 DNA reads TGTGCCAGCAGCTTAGCTAGCCCCTCCTACAATGAGCAGTTCTTC.

This chain uses TRBV5-4 with TRBJ2-3; 12 nucleotides agree with TRBD2. CDR3 length: 16 residues. Germline V gene sequence: CDR1 SGHNT, CDR2 YYREEE (reference sequence). Losses at the gene ends were 4 bases for V and 6 bases for J; bases not matched to a gene: 9. CDR3 protein: CASSTRTSGTSDTQYF. For the CDR3, the DNA is TGTGCCAGCAGCACCCGGACTAGCGGGACCTCGGATACGCAGTATTTT.

This clonotype was seen only a few times. Written as DNA, the CDR3 is TGCGCCAGCAGCCAAGATGCCCCAGGACAGGGTCTAGAGACCCAGTACTTC. It specifies CASSQDAPGQGLETQYF. The chain carries TRBV4-3 and TRBJ2-5, with 8 bases fitting TRBD1. V gave up 0 bases and J gave up 4 bases; unmatched junction bases: 10. The length of the CDR3 is 17 residues. CDR1 is LGHNA and CDR2 is YSLEER in the germline V gene.

This clonotype was seen ten or more times. V and J are TRBV27 and TRBJ2-7; 11 bases are a match to TRBD2. The CDR3 has 14 residues. CDR1 is MNHEY and CDR2 is SMNVEV in the germline V gene (reference sequence). Trimming cost V 2 bases and J 4 bases; bases outside gene matches: 1. CDR3 sequence: CASSLVAGGYEQYF. CDR3 bases: TGTGCCAGCAGTTTAGTAGCGGGAGGGTACGAGCAGTACTTC.

This chain links TRBV7-2 with TRBJ1-5, with 9 bases that match TRBD1. Trimming cost V 3 bases and J 5 bases; bases outside gene matches: 5. CDR1 is SGHTA and CDR2 is FQGNSA in the germline V gene. The CDR3 covers 15 residues. CDR3 sequence reads: CASSFQQGADQPQHF. The CDR3 bases are TGTGCCAGCAGCTTTCAACAGGGGGCTGATCAGCCCCAGCATTTT.

The chain has TRBV9 and TRBJ2-7, with TRBD2 identical over 7 bases. The CDR3 spans 15 residues. Trimming at V came to 0 bases and at J to 2 bases, leaving 5 bases not matched to a gene. Per germline, CDR1 SGDLS and CDR2 YYNGEE. The CDR3 loop reads CASSVGLAQAYEQYF. The CDR3, as DNA: TGTGCCAGCAGCGTAGGACTAGCCCAAGCCTACGAGCAGTACTTC.

This CDR3 reads CASNPSGTGNEQFF. The CDR3 DNA is TGTGCCAGCAACCCTAGCGGGACGGGGAATGAGCAGTTCTTC. This rearrangement joins TRBV27 to TRBJ2-1; TRBD2 aligns across 9 bases. V shed 7 bases, J shed 7 bases, and the junction held 8 bases outside the gene matches. Germline CDR1 reads MNHEY; CDR2 reads SMNVEV (reference sequence). CDR3 length equals 14 residues.

Turning to this clonotype: The conserved phenylalanine or tryptophan is not found at the CDR3 terminus, so this likely reflects a read error. The CDR3 spells CSASGWESSYEQYL. CDR3 in DNA: TGCAGTGCTAGTGGGTGGGAGAGCTCCTACGAGCAGTACCTC. The chain couples TRBV20-1 to TRBJ2-7; tentatively, D is TRBD2 (5 bases). Germline V CDR1 and CDR2: DFQATT, SNEGSKA (reference sequence). CDR3 length: 14 residues. Trimming cost V 3 bases and J 0 bases, with 12 bases left between them.

About this clonotype itself: A much bigger clone sits one base away, suggesting this may be a read error. The rearrangement links TRBV27 to TRBJ2-3; 11 nucleotides align to TRBD2. The germline gives CDR1 MNHEY, CDR2 SMNVEV (reference sequence). This CDR3 is 19 amino acids long. The trim removed 3 bases at V and 5 bases at J, leaving 16 bases unmatched. The CDR3 sequence is CASSFYSSGRSGGRDTQYF. Written as DNA, the CDR3 is TGTGCCAGCAGTTTTTATTCTAGCGGGAGGTCCGGGGGCAGAGATACGCAGTATTTT.

On this clonotype itself: At one boundary the junction diverges from the germline segment, which might be a read error. This sequence joins TRBV28 and TRBJ1-2, with D hard to call. The CDR3 consists of 14 residues. Germline values: CDR1 MDHEN, CDR2 SYDVKM. CDR3 region: CARSLVSHNYGYTF. CDR3 bases: TGTGCCAGGAGTTTAGTGTCACATAACTATGGCTACACCTTC.

This clonotype occurred a few times. J is TRBJ2-7 and V is TRBV28; tentative D call: TRBD1 (6 bases). The germline CDR1 and CDR2 sequences are MDHEN and SYDVKM. This CDR3 has 18 amino acids. V was clipped by 2 bases and J by 5 bases, with 25 bases between them. The CDR3 nucleotides are TGTGCCAGCAGTTTAGATCGGATTGGGACATTTAGTTCCCACGAGCAGTACTTC. This encodes CASSLDRIGTFSSHEQYF. The variable domain in full, with the rest retrieved from reference TRBV28 and TRBJ2-7, is DVKVTQSSRYLVKRTGEKVFLECVQDMDHENMFWYRQDPGLGLRLIYFSYDVKMKEKGDIPEGYSVSREKKERFSLILESASTNQTSMYLCASSLDRIGTFSSHEQYFGPGTRLTVT.

This clonotype was counted ten times or more. The gene calls are TRBV6-1 and TRBJ1-1, with TRBD1 matching over 7 bases. The CDR3 contains 14 residues. V was pared by 5 bases and J by 4 bases, with 7 bases of the junction left unmatched. Germline CDR1 MNHNS, CDR2 SASEGT. CDR3 sequence reads: CASSRQGGGTEAFF. The CDR3 DNA follows: TGTGCCAGCAGTAGACAGGGAGGGGGCACTGAAGCTTTCTTT.

This clonotype was recorded at least ten times. The chain couples TRBV6-5 to TRBJ2-1, with D maybe TRBD2 (6 bases). The CDR3 spans 13 residues. Per the germline V gene, CDR1 is MNHEY and CDR2 is SVGAGI. Trimming cost V 2 bases and J 4 bases, with 6 bases left between them. The CDR3 protein is CASSYGGYNEQFF. The CDR3, as DNA: TGTGCCAGCAGTTACGGGGGGTACAATGAGCAGTTCTTC.

This clonotype was picked up many times. The chain has TRBV6-2 or TRBV6-3 and TRBJ2-7; 10 bases are a match to TRBD2. CDR1 and CDR2 from the germline V gene are MNHEY and SVGEGT. V shed 6 bases and J 6 bases; nucleotides not matched to a gene: 5. This CDR3 is built from 13 residues. CDR3 sequence: CASRLAGNFEQYF. For the CDR3, the DNA is TGTGCCAGCAGACTAGCGGGAAACTTCGAGCAGTACTTC.

This clonotype was observed a handful of times. This sequence joins TRBV11-2 and TRBJ1-1, with 7 bases identical to TRBD1. With 2 bases clipped from V and 3 bases from J, the junction kept 3 bases outside the gene matches. Germline CDR1 reads SGHAT; CDR2 reads FQNNGV. The CDR3 consists of 14 residues. CDR3 DNA: TGTGCCAGCAGCTTAAACACAGGGGACACTGAAGCTTTCTTT. Its translation: CASSLNTGDTEAFF.

The rearrangement links TRBV11-2 to TRBJ2-1; 14 bases are shared with TRBD2. Germline V gene sequence: CDR1 SGHAT, CDR2 FQNNGV. Trimming cost V 5 bases and J 8 bases; bases outside gene matches: 8. This CDR3 contains 16 residues. The CDR3 region has the DNA TGTGCCAGCAGCCCGGAGACTAGCGGGAGGGGGGATGAGCAGTTCTTC. Protein: CASSPETSGRGDEQFF.